One sample yielded the 25 T cell receptor beta chains listed below, sequenced in a study of persistence of HIV-infected CD4 T cells. The libraries were made with immunoSEQ version 4 in survey mode. TCRdb's table, derived via immunoSEQ multiplex PCR, lists solely in-frame clones and lacks some. The table includes 40,000 to 55,000 clones, approximately 90% detected once. This nonspecific control used anti-CD3/anti-CD28 bead stimulation of CD4+ T cells. Sorting selected CD4+ T cells upregulating both CD40 ligand and CD69. These TCRs' antigens remain unknown. The sample in question was CD4+ T cells sorted from PBMCs after roughly 19-hour stimulation, obtained from a patient who received antiretroviral therapy. These receptor sequences come from an adult woman with HIV who was CMV-seropositive.

The CDR3 DNA follows: TGTGCCACACGCAGGGGGGGGTCGAACACTGAAGCTTTCTTT. Its translation is CATRRGGSNTEAFF. The J gene is TRBJ1-1, the V gene TRBV6-5, with 7 bases matching TRBD1. The germline CDR1 and CDR2 sequences are MNHEY and SVGAGI. CDR3 size: 14 residues. With 10 bases clipped from V and 1 base from J, the junction kept 9 bases outside the gene matches.

V is TRBV28 and J is TRBJ2-1; no reliable D call. This CDR3 contains 14 residues. Germline loops: CDR1 MDHEN, CDR2 SYDVKM. The V end was cut by 4 bases, the J end by 7 bases, with 14 bases between. CDR3 sequence (DNA): TGTGCCAGCAGTTCGAACTCCATGAGGAATGAGCAGTTCTTC. Translating gives CASSSNSMRNEQFF.

This clone was seen a single time. The chain couples TRBV2 to TRBJ1-2; 7 positions match TRBD1. This CDR3 has 14 residues. The germline gives CDR1 SNHLY, CDR2 FYNNEI. The ends lost 0 bases at V and 7 bases at J; junction bases unmatched: 5. For the CDR3, the DNA is TGTGCCAGCAGTGAAGCGCGACAGGGTAGTGGCTACACCTTC. It encodes CASSEARQGSGYTF.

The chain links TRBV7-3 to TRBJ1-6; D is uncertain. V was clipped by 5 bases and J by 7 bases, with 15 bases between them. The CDR3 loop spans 15 amino acids. Germline V gene lookup returns CDR1 SGHTA and CDR2 FQGTGA. The CDR3 spells CASSPGEGRNSPLHF. The CDR3 DNA follows: TGTGCCAGCAGCCCCGGAGAGGGCCGGAATTCACCCCTCCACTTT. Using reference TRBV7-3 and TRBJ1-6 for the parts outside the CDR3, the full variable domain is GAGVSQTPSNKVTEKGKYVELRCDPISGHTALYWYRQSLGQGPEFLIYFQGTGAADDSGLPNDRFFAVRPEGSVSTLKIQRTERGDSAVYLCASSPGEGRNSPLHFGNGTRLTVT.

The genes are TRBV5-6 and TRBJ2-5; D not certain. V dropped 2 bases and J dropped 3 bases, with 8 bases sitting between them. This CDR3 contains 13 residues. CDR1 and CDR2 from the germline V gene are SGHDT and YYEEEE. The CDR3 protein is CASSLLHEETQYF. CDR3 in DNA: TGTGCCAGCAGCTTACTCCACGAAGAGACCCAGTACTTC.

The rearrangement links TRBV18 to TRBJ2-7, with D possibly called TRBD1 or TRBD2 (6 bases each). V lost 5 bases to trimming and J lost 6 bases, with 14 bases between them. Germline assignment: CDR1 KGHSH and CDR2 LQKENI. This CDR3 is built from 13 residues. CDR3 region: CASSKGGSGEQYF. As DNA, the CDR3 is TGTGCCAGCTCAAAGGGGGGTTCCGGCGAGCAGTACTTC.

The chain uses TRBV6-2 or TRBV6-3 and TRBJ1-1; unclear D gene. CDR1 is MNHEY and CDR2 is SVGEGT in the germline V gene. V was clipped by 5 bases and J by 3 bases, with 16 bases between them. The CDR3 loop spans 15 amino acids. The CDR3 DNA reads as TGTGCCAGCAGTGACATCAACGACATACACACTGAAGCTTTCTTT. It translates to CASSDINDIHTEAFF.

The genes are TRBV10-1 and TRBJ1-1; 10 bases map to TRBD1. This CDR3 is 14 amino acids long. The trim removed 6 bases at V and 5 bases at J, leaving 6 bases unmatched. From germline, CDR1 is WNHNN and CDR2 SYGVQD (reference sequence). The CDR3 sequence is CASRAGQGGTEAFF. The CDR3, as DNA: TGCGCCAGCAGGGCCGGACAGGGGGGGACTGAAGCTTTCTTT.

The gene calls are TRBV5-6 and TRBJ2-1, with D perhaps matching TRBD1 (6 bases). In germline, CDR1 is SGHDT, CDR2 YYEEEE. Trimming took off 6 bases at V and 7 bases at J, with 11 bases between the two ends. The CDR3 spans 12 residues. CDR3 coding DNA: TGTGCCAGCAACAGGGCAGGGAATGAGCAGTTCTTC. It codes for CASNRAGNEQFF.

The CDR3 region is CASSYRENYGYTF. The CDR3 bases are TGTGCCAGCAGTTACAGAGAGAACTATGGCTACACCTTC. The J gene is TRBJ1-2, the V gene TRBV6-2 or TRBV6-3; D is unresolved. The CDR3 covers 13 residues. Deletions cut 2 bases from V and 2 bases from J, with 6 bases between. The germline gives CDR1 MNHEY, CDR2 SVGEGT.

The rearrangement joins TRBV11-1 to TRBJ2-5; 8 positions agree with TRBD2. With 3 bases clipped from V and 5 bases from J, the junction kept 5 bases outside the gene matches. The germline V gene has CDR1 SGHAT and CDR2 FQDESV (reference sequence). The CDR3 runs to 14 residues. The CDR3 spells CASSLAGGEETQYF. The CDR3, as DNA: TGTGCCAGCAGCTTGGCGGGAGGAGAGGAGACCCAGTACTTC.

The chain is built from TRBV3-1 (or the pseudogene TRBV3-2) and TRBJ2-7, with D perhaps matching TRBD1 (5 bases). Trimming took 0 bases from V and 5 from J, leaving 8 bases between them. CDR3 length equals 13 residues. Germline CDR1 reads LGHDT; CDR2 reads YNNKEL (reference sequence). The CDR3 DNA reads as TGTGCCAGCAGCCAAGAACCAGGGCACGAGCAGTACTTC. This sequence encodes CASSQEPGHEQYF.

CDR3 bases: TGTGCCAGCAGCTCCCTAGCCGGGACAGGGGTTGGCTACACCTTC. Translating gives CASSSLAGTGVGYTF. This sequence joins TRBV5-4 and TRBJ1-2; 10 bases line up with TRBD1. Germline trimming cut 3 bases from V and 7 bases from J; bases unmatched to any gene: 9. The germline CDR1 and CDR2 sequences are SGHNT and YYREEE (reference sequence). The CDR3 contains 15 residues.

V usage is TRBV14 and J usage is TRBJ2-5; no definite D call. This CDR3 has 17 residues. Germline CDR1 and CDR2: SGHDN and FVKESK. The ends were cut back, 0 bases at V and 2 bases at J, with 16 bases in the middle. CDR3 coding DNA: TGTGCCAGCAGCCAAGATCGTGGGAAAGGCTGGCAAGAGACCCAGTACTTC. As protein: CASSQDRGKGWQETQYF.

The chain is built from TRBV14 and TRBJ1-5, with D hard to call. V was clipped by 0 bases and J by 4 bases, with 4 bases between them. The germline CDR1 and CDR2 sequences are SGHDN and FVKESK. CDR3 size: 13 residues. CDR3 DNA sequence: TGTGCCAGCAGCCAAGACAGGAATCAGCCCCAGCATTTT. This codes for CASSQDRNQPQHF. The full variable domain, its missing parts supplied by reference TRBV14 and TRBJ1-5, is EAGVTQFPSHSVIEKGQTVTLRCDPISGHDNLYWYRRVMGKEIKFLLHFVKESKQDESGMPNNRFLAERTGGTYSTLKVQPAELEDSGVYFCASSQDRNQPQHFGDGTRLSIL.

J is TRBJ2-1 and V is TRBV29-1, with D possibly TRBD1 on 6 matching bases. The CDR3 is 12 amino acids. Germline V gene sequence: CDR1 SQVTM, CDR2 ANQGSEA. Trimming removed 5 bases from V and 8 bases from J, with 13 bases in between. Here the CDR3 DNA reads TGCAGCGTTCAGGGGTTAGGCTATGAGCAGTTCTTC. Encoded protein: CSVQGLGYEQFF.

This clone has just a few counts. This chain joins TRBV3-1 (or the pseudogene TRBV3-2) and TRBJ2-7; D is ambiguous. Trimming removed 2 bases at V and 0 bases at J, with 8 bases between. Per the germline V gene, CDR1 is LGHDT and CDR2 is YNNKEL (reference sequence). This CDR3 is 14 amino acids long. The CDR3 DNA follows: TGTGCCAGCAGCCAATCGACCGCCTCCTACGAGCAGTACTTC. The encoded protein is CASSQSTASYEQYF.

The chain has TRBV6-1 and TRBJ2-1, with 7 positions matching TRBD1. V lost 3 bases to trimming and J lost 4 bases; unmatched junction nucleotides: 9. The CDR3 has 16 residues. Germline V gene lookup returns CDR1 MNHNS and CDR2 SASEGT. In nucleotides, the CDR3 is TGTGCCAGCAGTGAGCCAATCCGGGACAGATACAATGAGCAGTTCTTC. Translated: CASSEPIRDRYNEQFF.

The rearrangement uses TRBV24-1 and TRBJ2-3; tentatively, D is TRBD2 (6 bases). This CDR3 has 14 amino acids. V lost 10 bases and J 6 bases, leaving 19 bases between the germline ends. Germline V gene lookup returns CDR1 KGHDR and CDR2 SFDVKD. CDR3 in amino acids: CATSRTGRGDTQYF. In DNA form, the CDR3 reads TGTGCCACAAGTCGAACAGGACGGGGGGATACGCAGTATTTT.

The chain uses TRBV28 and TRBJ2-7, with TRBD1 matching 8 bases. This CDR3 is 15 amino acids long. CDR1 is MDHEN and CDR2 is SYDVKM in the germline V gene. The V gene end was trimmed by 7 bases and the J gene end by 1 base; junction bases not matched to a gene: 9. CDR3 in amino acids: CASTQSGQASYEQYF. Here the CDR3 DNA reads TGTGCCAGCACTCAATCGGGACAGGCTTCCTACGAGCAGTACTTC.

The J gene is TRBJ2-1, the V gene TRBV18, with D perhaps matching TRBD2 (6 bases). In germline, CDR1 is KGHSH, CDR2 LQKENI. There are 16 residues in the CDR3. The V end lost 6 bases, the J end lost 0 bases, and 15 bases lay between the germline ends. The CDR3 DNA follows: TGTGCCAGCTCCTCTATAGGGCGGGGCTCCTACAATGAGCAGTTCTTC. Its protein is CASSSIGRGSYNEQFF.

The CDR3 sequence is CASRTGMGGYTF. The CDR3 coding sequence is TGTGCCAGTCGCACAGGGATGGGGGGCTACACCTTC. This rearrangement joins TRBV19 to TRBJ1-2, with D perhaps matching TRBD1 (6 bases). This CDR3 is 12 amino acids long. Germline values: CDR1 LNHDA, CDR2 SQIVND (reference sequence). V was trimmed by 8 bases and J by 8 bases, leaving 15 bases between them. The whole variable domain, filled in from reference TRBV19 and TRBJ1-2, reads DGGITQSPKYLFRKEGQNVTLSCEQNLNHDAMYWYRQDPGQGLRLIYYSQIVNDFQKGDIAEGYSVSREKKESFPLTVTSAQKNPTAFYLCASRTGMGGYTFGSGTRLTVV.

This rearrangement joins TRBV9 to TRBJ2-5, with TRBD2 matching over 12 bases. The CDR3 spans 17 residues. Trimming at V came to 0 bases and at J to 2 bases, leaving 5 bases not matched to a gene. Per the germline V gene, CDR1 is SGDLS and CDR2 is YYNGEE. The CDR3 region has the DNA TGTGCCAGCAGCGTAGTAGGTCTAGCGGGGGGGCAAGAGACCCAGTACTTC. It encodes CASSVVGLAGGQETQYF.

The gene calls are TRBV18 and TRBJ2-1; tentative D call: TRBD1 (5 bases). This CDR3 is 15 amino acids long. In germline, CDR1 is KGHSH, CDR2 LQKENI. V was shortened by 3 bases and J by 0 bases, with 9 bases between the two germline ends. The CDR3: CASSPRTSSYNEQFF. CDR3 sequence (DNA): TGTGCCAGCTCACCCCGGACAAGCTCCTACAATGAGCAGTTCTTC.

The chain couples TRBV6-6 to TRBJ2-1; unclear D gene. The CDR3 is 14 residues long. CDR1 and CDR2 from the germline V gene are MNHNY and SVGAGI (reference sequence). V was shortened by 2 bases and J by 7 bases, with 12 bases between the two germline ends. CDR3 in amino acids: CASSYGVPQNEQFF. The CDR3 DNA sequence: TGTGCCAGCAGTTACGGGGTACCTCAAAATGAGCAGTTCTTC.